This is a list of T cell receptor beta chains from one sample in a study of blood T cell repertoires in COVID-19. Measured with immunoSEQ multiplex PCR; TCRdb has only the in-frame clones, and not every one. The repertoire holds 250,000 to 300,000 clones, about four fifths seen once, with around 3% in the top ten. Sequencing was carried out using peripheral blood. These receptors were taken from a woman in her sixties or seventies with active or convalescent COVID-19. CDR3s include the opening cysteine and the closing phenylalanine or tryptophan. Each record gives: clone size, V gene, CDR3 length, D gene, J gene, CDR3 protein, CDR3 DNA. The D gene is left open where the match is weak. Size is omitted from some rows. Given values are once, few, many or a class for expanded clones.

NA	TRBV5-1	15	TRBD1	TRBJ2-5	CASSSWTGMRETQYF	TGCGCCAGCAGCTCCTGGACAGGGATGAGGGAGACCCAGTACTTC
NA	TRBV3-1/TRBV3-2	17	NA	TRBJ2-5	CASSQDLGDDYQETQYF	TGTGCCAGCAGCCAAGATTTAGGTGACGACTACCAAGAGACCCAGTACTTC
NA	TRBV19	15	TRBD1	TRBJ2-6	CASTMDRSGANVLTF	TGTGCCAGTACGATGGACAGGTCTGGGGCCAACGTCCTGACTTTC
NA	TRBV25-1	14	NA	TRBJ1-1	CASSYTSFGTEAFF	TGTGCCAGCAGTTATACCTCATTCGGCACTGAAGCTTTCTTT
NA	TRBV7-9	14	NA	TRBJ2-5	CASARGLLLETQYF	TGTGCCAGCGCCAGGGGACTTCTCCTAGAGACCCAGTACTTC
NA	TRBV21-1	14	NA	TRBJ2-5	CASSTPRGRETQYF	TGTGCCAGCAGCACCCCTAGAGGTAGGGAGACCCAGTACTTC
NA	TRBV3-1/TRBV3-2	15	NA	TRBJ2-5	CASSHFTSTQETQYF	TGTGCCAGCAGCCACTTCACTAGTACCCAAGAGACCCAGTACTTC
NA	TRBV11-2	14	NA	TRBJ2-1	CASSDPGAFNEQFF	TGTGCCAGCAGCGACCCAGGGGCCTTTAATGAGCAGTTCTTC
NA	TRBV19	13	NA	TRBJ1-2	CASSIGGVNGYTF	TGTGCCAGTAGTATTGGGGGGGTCAATGGCTACACCTTC
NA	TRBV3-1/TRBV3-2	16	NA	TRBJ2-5	CASSHLAGGAVETQYF	TGTGCCAGCAGCCACTTAGCTGGGGGGGCGGTAGAGACCCAGTACTTC
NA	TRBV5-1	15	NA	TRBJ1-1	CASSPSGIMNTEAFF	TGCGCCAGCAGCCCCTCAGGGATTATGAACACTGAAGCTTTCTTT
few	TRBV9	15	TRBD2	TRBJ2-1	CASSARQRGSNEQFF	TGTGCCAGCAGCGCCCGCCAGCGGGGGAGCAATGAGCAGTTCTTC
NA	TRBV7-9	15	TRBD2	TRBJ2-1	CASSRSGGSYNEQFF	TGTGCCAGCAGTCGAAGCGGGGGTTCCTACAATGAGCAGTTCTTC
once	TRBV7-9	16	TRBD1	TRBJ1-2	CASSLAGTGSNYGYTF	TGTGCCAGCAGCTTAGCTGGGACAGGTTCTAACTATGGCTACACCTTC
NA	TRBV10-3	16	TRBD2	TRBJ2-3	CAISGEGLLSTDTQYF	TGTGCCATCAGTGGGGAGGGCCTTCTCAGCACAGATACGCAGTATTTT
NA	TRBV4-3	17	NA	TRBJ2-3	CASSQERGGRNMDTQYF	TGCGCCAGCAGCCAAGAGAGGGGGGGGAGGAACATGGATACGCAGTATTTT
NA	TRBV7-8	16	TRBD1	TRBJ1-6	CASSLLRGQGGSPLHF	TGTGCCAGCAGCTTACTTAGGGGACAGGGAGGTTCACCCCTCCACTTT
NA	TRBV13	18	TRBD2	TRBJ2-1	CASSPGLAGASSYNEQFF	TGTGCCAGCAGCCCCGGACTAGCGGGGGCGAGCTCCTACAATGAGCAGTTCTTC
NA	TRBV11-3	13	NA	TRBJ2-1	CASSSGTYNEQFF	TGTGCCAGCAGCTCGGGGACTTACAATGAGCAGTTCTTC
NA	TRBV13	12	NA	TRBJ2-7	CASSSGNYEQYF	TGTGCCAGCAGCTCGGGAAACTACGAGCAGTACTTC
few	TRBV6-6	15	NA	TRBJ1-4	CASSYYSGTNEKLFF	TGTGCCAGCAGTTATTATTCGGGAACTAATGAAAAACTGTTTTTT
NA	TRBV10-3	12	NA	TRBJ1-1	CAIMEGNTEAFF	TGTGCCATCATGGAGGGTAACACTGAAGCTTTCTTT
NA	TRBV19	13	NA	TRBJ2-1	CASSILGENEQFF	TGTGCCAGTAGTATACTCGGGGAAAATGAGCAGTTCTTC
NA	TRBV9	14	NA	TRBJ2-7	CASSVAPTGNEQYF	TGTGCCAGCAGCGTAGCGCCCACAGGGAACGAGCAGTACTTC
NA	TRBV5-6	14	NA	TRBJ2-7	CASSLLDSSYEQYF	TGTGCCAGCAGCTTGTTGGACAGCTCCTACGAGCAGTACTTC
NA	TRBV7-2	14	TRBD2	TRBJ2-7	CASRLSGGLYEQYF	TGTGCCAGCAGATTGTCGGGGGGGCTCTACGAGCAGTACTTC
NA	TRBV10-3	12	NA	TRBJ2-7	CAISEFRDEQYF	TGTGCCATCAGTGAGTTCCGGGACGAGCAGTACTTC
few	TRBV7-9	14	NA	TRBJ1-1	CASSLGQTNTEAFF	TGTGCCAGCAGCTTAGGACAGACGAACACTGAAGCTTTCTTT
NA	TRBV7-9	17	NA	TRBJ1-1	CASSLSLPRNGNTEAFF	TGTGCCAGCAGCTTATCTTTGCCTAGAAACGGGAACACTGAAGCTTTCTTT
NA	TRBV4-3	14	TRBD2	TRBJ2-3	CASSPGLATDTQYF	TGCGCCAGCAGCCCGGGACTAGCAACAGATACGCAGTATTTT
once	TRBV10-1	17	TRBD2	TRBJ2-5	CASRMGFQRGQQETQYF	TGCGCCAGCAGGATGGGTTTCCAGCGGGGGCAGCAAGAGACCCAGTACTTC
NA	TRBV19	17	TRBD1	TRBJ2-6	CASSPGTGGNGANVLTF	TGTGCCAGTAGCCCCGGGACAGGGGGCAATGGGGCCAACGTCCTGACTTTC
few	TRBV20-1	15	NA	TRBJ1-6	CSASLQSSYNSPLHF	TGCAGTGCTAGTCTACAGAGCTCCTATAATTCACCCCTCCACTTT
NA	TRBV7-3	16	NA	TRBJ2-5	CASSPTPGLASGSQYF	TGTGCCAGCAGCCCGACCCCGGGGCTAGCGAGTGGGTCCCAGTACTTC
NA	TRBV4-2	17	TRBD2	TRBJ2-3	CASSLNRGGEGTDTQYF	TGTGCCAGCAGCCTAAACCGCGGGGGGGAGGGCACAGATACGCAGTATTTT
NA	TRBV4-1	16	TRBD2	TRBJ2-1	CASSLIAGGAYNEQFF	TGCGCCAGCAGTCTCATAGCGGGGGGAGCCTACAATGAGCAGTTCTTC
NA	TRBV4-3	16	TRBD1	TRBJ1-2	CASSQDSDRGSRGYTF	TGCGCCAGCAGCCAAGATTCGGACAGGGGGTCTCGGGGCTACACCTTC
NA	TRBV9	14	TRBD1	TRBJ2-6	CASSGTGLANVLTF	TGTGCCAGCAGTGGGACAGGGCTAGCCAACGTCCTGACTTTC
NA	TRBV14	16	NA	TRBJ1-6	CASSQGRARNNSPLHF	TGTGCCAGCAGCCAAGGGAGGGCAAGGAATAATTCACCCCTCCACTTT
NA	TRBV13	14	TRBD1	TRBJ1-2	CASSLETGGSGYTF	TGTGCCAGCAGCTTAGAGACAGGGGGCTCTGGCTACACCTTC
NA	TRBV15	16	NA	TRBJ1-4	CATSRGGTTTNEKLFF	TGTGCCACCAGCAGAGGGGGGACAACAACTAATGAAAAACTGTTTTTT
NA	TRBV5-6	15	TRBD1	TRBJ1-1	CASSLVGDRVAEAFF	TGTGCCAGCAGCTTGGTGGGGGACAGGGTGGCTGAAGCTTTCTTT
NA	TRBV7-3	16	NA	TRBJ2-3	CASSLKGGPSVDTQYF	TGTGCCAGCAGCTTAAAGGGCGGGCCCTCTGTGGATACGCAGTATTTT
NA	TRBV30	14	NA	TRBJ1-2	CAWSSTAANYGYTF	TGTGCCTGGAGTTCGACAGCCGCTAACTATGGCTACACCTTC
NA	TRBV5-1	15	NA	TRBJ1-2	CASSQLTAPTYGYTF	TGCGCCAGCAGCCAGCTGACAGCTCCTACCTATGGCTACACCTTC
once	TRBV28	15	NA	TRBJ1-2	CASSFMGRSWYGYTF	TGTGCCAGCAGTTTTATGGGGCGCAGTTGGTATGGCTACACCTTC
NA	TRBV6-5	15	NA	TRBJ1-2	CASRLSKPQFYGYTF	TGTGCCAGCAGATTATCAAAGCCCCAATTCTATGGCTACACCTTC